This T cell receptor beta chain stems from a study of blood T cell repertoires in COVID-19. For the study at large: Researchers got acute and convalescent COVID-19 samples from the United States, Italy and Spain. The cDNA or gDNA used as material had been derived from T cells, B-cell-depleted T cells, or PBMCs.

Seattle enrolled patients during active infection and tracked them longitudinally. V shed 1 base and J shed 8 bases, with 17 bases lying between them. The germline V gene encodes CDR1 SGHTA and CDR2 FQGNSA. The CDR3 is made up of 16 amino acids. Profiled with immunoSEQ multiplex PCR; TCRdb holds only in-frame clones, not every one. The table has some 150,000 clones, over 75% seen once. The rearrangement uses TRBV7-2 and TRBJ1-4; possibly TRBD1 for D (6 bases). The sequencing sample was made of peripheral blood. This TCR was sampled from a woman aged 55 to 70 with COVID-19, enrolled during active disease. The CDR3 loop reads CASSLDPGQGMEKLFF. CDR3 sequence (DNA): TGTGCCAGCAGCTTAGATCCGGGCCAGGGGATGGAAAAACTGTTTTTT. Full variable domain (outside the CDR3, taken from reference TRBV7-2 and TRBJ1-4): GAGVSQSPSNKVTEKGKDVELRCDPISGHTALYWYRQSLGQGLEFLIYFQGNSAPDKSGLPSDRFSAERTGGSVSTLTIQRTQQEDSAVYLCASSLDPGQGMEKLFFGSGTQLSVL.